This is a list of T cell receptor beta chains from one sample in a study of shared T cell receptors in the human thymus. Repertoires were generated with immunoSEQ multiplex PCR, while TCRdb's copy carries only in-frame clones and drops some. The sample records about 610,000 clones, around 87% being singletons. This sample was shared with a second study, whose subject was human thymus T cells.

What was sequenced was thymocytes. Receptors were obtained from a boy under three years old with a congenital heart defect. Both conserved end residues are part of each CDR3. Each record gives: D gene, J gene, CDR3 length, V gene, clone size, CDR3 DNA, CDR3 protein. D genes are given only for firm matches. Clone size is not always given. Where it is, it says once, few, many or a class for expanded clones.

>TRBD1|TRBJ2-1|15|TRBV29-1|-
TGCAGCGTTGAAAGCCCCCGGTCAGGGGGCAATGAGCAGTTCTTC
CSVESPRSGGNEQFF
>TRBD1|TRBJ2-3|16|TRBV7-2|-
TGTGCCAGCAGCTTCCCGGACAGGGGGCGCTTAGATACGCAGTATTTT
CASSFPDRGRLDTQYF
>TRBD2|TRBJ2-7|16|TRBV6-6|-
TGTGCCAGCAGTCCACTAGCGGGACATCTCTTCGGGGAGCAGTACTTC
CASSPLAGHLFGEQYF
>TRBD1|TRBJ1-5|20|TRBV28|-
TGTGCCAGCAGTCCCGGCGGGGGACAGGGGACTAACGTTAGCAATCAGCCCCAGCATTTT
CASSPGGGQGTNVSNQPQHF
>TRBD2|TRBJ2-1|18|TRBV12-5|-
TGTGCTAGTGACTTGACTAGCGGGAGGGCCCCGGGATACAATGAGCAGTTCTTC
CASDLTSGRAPGYNEQFF
>TRBD1|TRBJ2-4|14|TRBV27|-
TGTGCCAGCAGTACAGGGACAGGGGGCAGCATTCAGTACTTC
CASSTGTGGSIQYF
>TRBD2|TRBJ2-1|16|TRBV5-4|-
TGTGCCAGCAGCACCTCCACCCTTAGCGGGGGCAATGAGCAGTTCTTC
CASSTSTLSGGNEQFF
>-|TRBJ2-5|14|TRBV9|-
TGTGCCAGCAGCGTAGGTGGGACTCCGGAGACCCAGTACTTC
CASSVGGTPETQYF
>-|TRBJ2-2|15|TRBV4-3|once
TGCGCCAGCAGCCAAGATGGACTACCCACCGGGGAGCTGTTTTTT
CASSQDGLPTGELFF
>-|TRBJ1-3|17|TRBV12-5|few
TGTGCTAGTGGTTTACCCGGCCGACAGAGCTCTGGAAACACCATATATTTT
CASGLPGRQSSGNTIYF
>TRBD2|TRBJ2-6|19|TRBV14|-
TGTGCCAGCAGCCACCGTGGGCGACTAGCGTCTCCTGGGGCCAACGTCCTGACTTTC
CASSHRGRLASPGANVLTF
>-|TRBJ1-3|13|TRBV5-1|-
TGCGCCAGCAGGGACAGAAGTGCCAACACCATATATTTT
CASRDRSANTIYF
>-|TRBJ2-2|13|TRBV6-6|-
TGTGCCAGCGAACAGGGGAACACCGGGGAGCTGTTTTTT
CASEQGNTGELFF
>-|TRBJ2-1|15|TRBV7-2|-
TGTGCCAGCAGCCCTACGGCCATTTGGGGCGGTGAGCAGTTCTTC
CASSPTAIWGGEQFF
>TRBD2|TRBJ2-5|16|TRBV7-2|few
TGTGCCAGCAGCTTTCTATTTAGCGGGATAAAAGAGACCCAGTACTTC
CASSFLFSGIKETQYF
>TRBD1|TRBJ2-7|16|TRBV7-9|-
TGTGCCAGCAGCTTAGGGGGGCCAGGGGGACACTACGAGCAGTACTTC
CASSLGGPGGHYEQYF
>-|TRBJ2-4|13|TRBV30|-
TGTGCCTGGGATAAGAGAACCAAAAACATTCAGTACTTC
CAWDKRTKNIQYF
>-|TRBJ1-2|14|TRBV6-4|once
TGTGCCAGCAGTGACAGAGGGTTTGGGTATGGCTACACCTTC
CASSDRGFGYGYTF
>TRBD2|TRBJ2-1|19|TRBV19|-
TGTGCCAGTAGTATAGAGGAGGGAAGTGGGCAGCGGGACTACAATGAGCAGTTCTTC
CASSIEEGSGQRDYNEQFF
>TRBD1|TRBJ1-1|17|TRBV28|few
TGTGCCACCGGTGGAGGTGGAACAGGGGGCGTGGACACTGAAGCTTTCTTT
CATGGGGTGGVDTEAFF
>TRBD1|TRBJ2-5|15|TRBV5-6|few
TGTGCCAGCAGCCCTTTGGGGACAGGGGTTGAGACCCAGTACTTC
CASSPLGTGVETQYF
>-|TRBJ2-7|14|TRBV27|-
TGTGCCAGCACCCCGAGGACACCTTCCTACGAGCAGTACTTC
CASTPRTPSYEQYF
>-|TRBJ1-2|15|TRBV14|-
TGTGCCAGCAGCCAAGTGACCAGGACTAACTATGGCTACACCTTC
CASSQVTRTNYGYTF
>-|TRBJ2-4|13|TRBV7-2|-
TGTGCCAGCAGCGGCAGAGCCAAAAACATTCAGTACTTC
CASSGRAKNIQYF
>-|TRBJ2-7|15|TRBV28|-
TGTGCCAGCAGTTCAAATACAGGGAGCTCCTACGAGCAGTACTTC
CASSSNTGSSYEQYF
>-|TRBJ1-4|16|TRBV19|-
TGTGCCAGTAGTATACTGGGGGGACCCTCTAATGAAAAACTGTTTTTT
CASSILGGPSNEKLFF
>TRBD2|TRBJ2-7|18|TRBV19|-
TGTGCCAGTAGTAACCCCCCAGGGGGAGCGGGAGGGATGAACGAGCAGTACTTC
CASSNPPGGAGGMNEQYF
>-|TRBJ2-5|13|TRBV2|-
TGTGCCAGCCGAATCCGGGAGAAGGAGACCCAGTACTTC
CASRIREKETQYF
>-|TRBJ2-1|18|TRBV4-3|-
TGCGCCAGCAGCCGGGACCCCATCTCTAGCGCCGGATGGAATGAGCAGTTCTTC
CASSRDPISSAGWNEQFF
>TRBD2|TRBJ2-5|15|TRBV25-1|few
TGTGCCAGCAGTGAGGGGGGACTACCGGGGGAGACCCAGTACTTC
CASSEGGLPGETQYF
>TRBD2|TRBJ2-1|15|TRBV4-3|-
TGCGCCAGCAGCCAAGACGACTCTAGCGGGGATGAGCAGTTCTTC
CASSQDDSSGDEQFF
>TRBD1|TRBJ2-7|15|TRBV5-1|-
TGCGCCAGCAGCGCCACCGGGACAGGGAGAGTAGTGCAGTACTTC
CASSATGTGRVVQYF
>-|TRBJ2-1|14|TRBV30|-
TGTGCCTGGAGTATAAGGGGTTCCTACAATGAGCAGTTCTTC
CAWSIRGSYNEQFF
>-|TRBJ1-1|16|TRBV6-6|-
TGTGCCAGCAGTTATGACCAGGGGAAGTGGAACACTGAAGCTTTCTTT
CASSYDQGKWNTEAFF
>TRBD1|TRBJ2-7|14|TRBV30|-
TGTGCCTACCAGAGTGGGACAGGGCACTACGAGCAGTACTTC
CAYQSGTGHYEQYF
>TRBD1|TRBJ1-5|16|TRBV6-1|-
TGTGCCAGCAGTGAAGGGACAGGGGTCTACAATCAGCCCCAGCATTTT
CASSEGTGVYNQPQHF
>TRBD2|TRBJ2-7|13|TRBV7-8|-
TGTGCCAGCAGCTTGGGGACTAGAGACGAGCAGTACTTC
CASSLGTRDEQYF
>-|TRBJ2-3|16|TRBV9|-
TGTGCCAGCAGCGTAGTGAGGGAGGACCGCACAGATACGCAGTATTTT
CASSVVREDRTDTQYF
>-|TRBJ2-7|17|TRBV7-2|-
TGTGCCAGCAGCTTAGCCCGGCCGCGACAGATCTCCTACGAGCAGTACTTC
CASSLARPRQISYEQYF
>-|TRBJ1-2|16|TRBV30|-
TGTGCCTGGACCCACGGAGGGTTGGAACGGAACTATGGCTACACCTTC
CAWTHGGLERNYGYTF
>-|TRBJ1-4|17|TRBV5-6|-
TGTGCCAGCAGCTTGGATGCCGCCCCTACAACTAATGAAAAACTGTTTTTT
CASSLDAAPTTNEKLFF
>TRBD2|TRBJ2-7|21|TRBV5-1|-
TGCGCCAGCAGCTGGTCCATGGGCAACAGTGGACTAGCGGGAGGGCCTCGTGAGCAGTACTTC
CASSWSMGNSGLAGGPREQYF
>-|TRBJ1-1|16|TRBV28|-
TGTGCCAGCAGTGTCCGAACGAGGTTAATAGACACTGAAGCTTTCTTT
CASSVRTRLIDTEAFF
>TRBD2|TRBJ2-1|14|TRBV29-1|-
TGCAGCGTTACAACTAGCGCCTCCTACAATGAGCAGTTCTTC
CSVTTSASYNEQFF
>-|TRBJ1-1|13|TRBV14|-
TGTGCCAGCAGCCAAGACAGGGCTACTGAAGCTTTCTTT
CASSQDRATEAFF
>-|TRBJ1-3|17|TRBV7-2|-
TGTGCCAGCAGCTTAGCGCGCAGCAGGGGCCCGGGAAACACCATATATTTT
CASSLARSRGPGNTIYF
>-|TRBJ2-1|14|TRBV7-2|-
TGTGCCAGCAGCTTAGGGGGCGGCTACAATGAGCAGTTCTTC
CASSLGGGYNEQFF
>-|TRBJ1-3|18|TRBV4-2|-
TGTGCCAGCAGCCAAGAGGGCTTTGGGAGGGCGAGTGGAAACACCATATATTTT
CASSQEGFGRASGNTIYF
>TRBD1|TRBJ2-3|17|TRBV18|few
TGTGCCAGCTCACCGACCGTGGGACAGGGGGTCGCAGATACGCAGTATTTT
CASSPTVGQGVADTQYF
>TRBD2|TRBJ2-7|15|TRBV6-1|-
TGTGCCATCGTAACTAGCGGGAGGCCCCCCTACGAGCAGTACTTC
CAIVTSGRPPYEQYF